This TCR beta chain stems from a study of cytomegalovirus exposure and HLA in healthy donors. Overall study findings and caveats: The classifier was said to identify cytomegalovirus status with high specificity and sensitivity.

Each donor was nominally healthy when sampled (though unrecorded immune exposures were likely). The germline CDR1 and CDR2 sequences are SGHTA and FQGNSA. The CDR3 length is 16 residues. The J segment lost 3 bases and the V segment lost 4 bases, leaving 11 bases of the junction unmatched. Primers for the PCR totalled 60 Vbeta and 13 Jbeta. Using immunoSEQ multiplex PCR, the repertoire was profiled, and TCRdb retains in-frame clones only, with some absent. The table has about 170,000 clones, 70% to 80% seen once; the top ten hold about 1.4%. In regard to this clone: The antigen remains unidentified.

The clonotype originates from a woman younger than 45 in good health and CMV-seropositive. The sample comprised PBMCs. This rearrangement joins TRBV7-2 to TRBJ2-7; 8 nucleotides agree with TRBD2. The CDR3: CASSSTVSGVHYEQYF. CDR3 sequence (DNA): TGTGCCAGCAGCTCCACCGTTAGCGGGGTTCACTACGAGCAGTACTTC.